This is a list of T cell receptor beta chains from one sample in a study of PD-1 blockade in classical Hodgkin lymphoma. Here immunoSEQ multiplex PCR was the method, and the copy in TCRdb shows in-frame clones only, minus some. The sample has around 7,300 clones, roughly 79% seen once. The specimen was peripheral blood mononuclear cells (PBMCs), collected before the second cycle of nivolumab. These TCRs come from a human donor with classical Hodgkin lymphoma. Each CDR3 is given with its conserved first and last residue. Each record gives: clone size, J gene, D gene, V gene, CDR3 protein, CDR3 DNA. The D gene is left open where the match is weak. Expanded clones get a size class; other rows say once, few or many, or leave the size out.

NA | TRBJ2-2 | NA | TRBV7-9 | CASSTLEELFF | TGTGCCAGCAGCACGCTGGAGGAGCTGTTTTTT
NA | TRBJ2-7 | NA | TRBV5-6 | CASSPPGPEWTYEQYF | TGTGCCAGCAGCCCACCCGGGCCGGAGTGGACCTACGAGCAGTACTTC
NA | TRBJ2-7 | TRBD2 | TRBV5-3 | CARSPERGDSYEQYF | TGTGCCAGAAGTCCAGAGCGGGGGGACTCCTACGAGCAGTACTTC
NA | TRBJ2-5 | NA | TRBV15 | CATSRLPFGARGEETQYF | TGTGCCACCAGCAGACTACCCTTTGGTGCCAGAGGCGAAGAGACCCAGTACTTC
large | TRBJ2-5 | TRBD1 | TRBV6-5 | CASRQGQGGQETQYF | TGTGCCAGCAGGCAAGGACAGGGGGGACAAGAGACCCAGTACTTC
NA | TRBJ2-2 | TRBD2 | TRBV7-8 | CASSLSSAGVTGELFF | TGTGCCAGCAGCTTGAGTTCAGCGGGGGTAACCGGGGAGCTGTTTTTT
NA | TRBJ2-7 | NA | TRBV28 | CASSLDFEQYF | TGTGCCAGCAGTTTAGATTTCGAGCAGTACTTC
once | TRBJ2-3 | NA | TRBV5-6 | CASSRTGIASTDTQYF | TGTGCCAGCAGCCGGACCGGGATCGCTAGCACAGATACGCAGTATTTT
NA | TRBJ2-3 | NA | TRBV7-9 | CASSILGSTDTQYF | TGTGCCAGCAGCATACTAGGGAGCACAGATACGCAGTATTTT
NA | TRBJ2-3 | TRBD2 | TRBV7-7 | CASSLVLADTQYF | TGTGCTAGCAGCTTAGTACTAGCGGATACGCAGTATTTT
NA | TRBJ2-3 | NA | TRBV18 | CASSLPTDTQYF | TGTGCCAGCTCACTACCCACAGATACGCAGTATTTT
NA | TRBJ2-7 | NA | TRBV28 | CASSLSGGASYEQYF | TGTGCCAGCAGTTTATCTGGAGGAGCTTCCTACGAGCAGTACTTC
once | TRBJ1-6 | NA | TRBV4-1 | CASSLRGGGDSYNSPLHF | TGCGCCAGCAGCCTCCGCGGAGGGGGGGACTCCTATAATTCACCCCTCCACTTT
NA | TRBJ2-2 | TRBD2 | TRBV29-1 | CSVGTSGGTGELFF | TGCAGCGTTGGGACTAGCGGGGGGACCGGGGAGCTGTTTTTT
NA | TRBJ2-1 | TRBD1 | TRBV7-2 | CASSTRRDRGVNEQFF | TGTGCCAGCAGCACCCGCCGGGACAGGGGGGTGAATGAGCAGTTCTTC
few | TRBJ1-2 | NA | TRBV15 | CATSRDLAGTGYTF | TGTGCCACCAGCAGAGATCTCGCAGGGACGGGCTACACCTTC
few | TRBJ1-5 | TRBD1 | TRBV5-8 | CASSPPGQGRSNQPQHF | TGTGCCAGCAGCCCCCCAGGACAGGGTAGGAGCAATCAGCCCCAGCATTTT
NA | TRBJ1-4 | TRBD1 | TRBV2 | CASSNRGQADEKLFF | TGTGCCAGCAGTAATAGAGGACAGGCGGATGAAAAACTGTTTTTT
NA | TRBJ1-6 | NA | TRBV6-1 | CASRWDGNSPLHF | TGTGCCAGCAGATGGGACGGCAATTCACCCCTCCACTTT
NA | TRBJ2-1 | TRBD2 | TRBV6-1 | CASSETPGLAGEQFF | TGTGCCAGCAGTGAAACACCGGGACTAGCGGGTGAGCAGTTCTTC
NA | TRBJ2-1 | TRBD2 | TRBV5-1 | CASSLGLGGEQFF | TGCGCCAGCAGCCTGGGACTAGGAGGAGAGCAGTTCTTC
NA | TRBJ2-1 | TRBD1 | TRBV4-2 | CASSQATRDRRNNEQFF | TGTGCCAGCAGCCAAGCAACACGGGACAGGAGAAACAATGAGCAGTTCTTC
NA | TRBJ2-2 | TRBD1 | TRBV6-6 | CASRPGQVTNTGELFF | TGTGCCAGCAGGCCGGGACAGGTGACGAACACCGGGGAGCTGTTTTTT
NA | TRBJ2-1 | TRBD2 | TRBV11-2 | CASRHSGTSGRNEQFF | TGTGCCAGCAGACACTCCGGGACTAGCGGGAGGAATGAGCAGTTCTTC
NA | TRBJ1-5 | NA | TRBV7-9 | CATSPPGTGNQPQHF | TGTGCCACCTCACCACCTGGGACGGGCAATCAGCCCCAGCATTTT
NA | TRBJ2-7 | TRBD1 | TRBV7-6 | CASSSTTGIGEQYF | TGTGCCAGCAGCTCAACGACAGGGATTGGCGAGCAGTACTTC
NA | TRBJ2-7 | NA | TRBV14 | CASSQESRVNEQYF | TGTGCCAGCAGCCAAGAGAGCAGGGTCAACGAGCAGTACTTC
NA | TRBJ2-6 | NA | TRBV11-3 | CASSYELSRQSRANVLTF | TGTGCCAGCAGCTACGAGCTATCTCGACAAAGTCGGGCCAACGTCCTGACTTTC
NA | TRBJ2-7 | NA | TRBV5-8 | CASSFLPGTPYEQYF | TGTGCCAGCAGCTTCCTCCCCGGGACGCCCTACGAGCAGTACTTC
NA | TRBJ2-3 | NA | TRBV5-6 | CASSLKVAADTQYF | TGTGCCAGCAGCTTGAAGGTAGCGGCAGATACGCAGTATTTT
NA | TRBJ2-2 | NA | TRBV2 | CASSEALQGTGELFF | TGTGCCAGCAGTGAAGCGCTTCAGGGAACCGGGGAGCTGTTTTTT
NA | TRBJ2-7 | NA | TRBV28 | CASSLAGDEQYF | TGTGCCAGCAGTTTGGCCGGGGATGAGCAGTACTTC
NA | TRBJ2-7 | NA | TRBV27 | CASQSLGTGSYEQYF | TGTGCCAGCCAAAGTCTGGGGACTGGCTCCTACGAGCAGTACTTC
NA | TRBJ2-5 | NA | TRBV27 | CASSLSRGLETQYF | TGTGCCAGCAGTTTATCACGGGGGTTGGAGACCCAGTACTTC
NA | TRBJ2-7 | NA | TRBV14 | CASSPYGPFEQYF | TGTGCCAGCAGCCCCTACGGACCTTTTGAGCAGTACTTC
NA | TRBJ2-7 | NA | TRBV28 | CASSLEVEGGEQYF | TGTGCCAGCAGTCTCGAGGTGGAGGGTGGCGAGCAGTACTTC
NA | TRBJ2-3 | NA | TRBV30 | CAWGLTLDTQYF | TGTGCCTGGGGACTTACTTTGGATACGCAGTATTTT
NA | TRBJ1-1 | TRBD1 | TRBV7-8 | CASSGGTENTEAFF | TGTGCCAGCAGCGGGGGGACAGAGAACACTGAAGCTTTCTTT
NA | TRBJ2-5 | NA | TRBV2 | CASSDWETQYF | TGTGCCAGCAGTGACTGGGAGACCCAGTACTTC